This paragraph reports one TCR beta chain. The sample is drawn from a study of blood T cell repertoires in COVID-19. About the research overall: Samples came from the United States, Italy and Spain, spanning acute and convalescent COVID-19. Sample material is recorded as cDNA or gDNA derived from T cells, B-cell-depleted T cells, or PBMCs.

Original processing methods: Scientists estimated how many nucleated cells there were by amplifying reference gene primers. Method: immunoSEQ multiplex PCR; TCRdb's copy keeps in-frame clones and lacks some. That table is the source of V, J and clone size, and D and trimming were worked out from the DNA. The repertoire holds around 240,000 clones, with approximately 80% as singletons. V was pared by 4 bases and J by 4 bases, with 14 bases between. This CDR3 is built from 15 residues. In germline, CDR1 is SGHNT, CDR2 YYREEE (reference sequence). This sequence originates from a woman between 50 and 59 years old with acute or convalescent COVID-19. Sequencing was performed on peripheral blood. The gene calls are TRBV5-4 and TRBJ2-2; the D gene is possibly TRBD1 (6 bases). The CDR3 region is CASSLGQSGTGELFF. For the CDR3, the DNA is TGTGCCAGCAGCCTAGGACAGTCGGGCACCGGGGAGCTGTTTTTT.